This is a list of T cell receptor beta chains from one sample in a study of neurological immune-mediated disorders. TCRdb reanalysed the 5' RACE reads using MiXCR and keeps one entry per CDR3 protein. Here the sample spans 70,000 to 75,000 distinct CDR3 sequences, roughly 13% being singletons. The sequenced material came from PBMCs. These receptor sequences come from a female donor with HTLV-1-associated myelopathy (HAM/TSP). Both conserved end residues are part of each CDR3. D genes are given only for firm matches. The size field is filled for only some rows; it gives once, few, many or a size class.

j_call v_call clone_size d_call cdr3_nt cdr3_aa
TRBJ2-1 TRBV6-5 NA NA TGTGCCAGCAGGGTGTTTGGGCGCGATGAGCAGTTCTTC CASRVFGRDEQFF
TRBJ2-1 TRBV28 many NA TGTGCCAGCAGTTTCATAGGGGACACCTACAATGAGCAGTTCTTC CASSFIGDTYNEQFF
TRBJ2-2 TRBV12-3/TRBV12-4 many NA TGTGCCAGCACCAAAAGCGGTGTCGGGGAGCTGTTTTTT CASTKSGVGELFF
TRBJ2-3 TRBV28 many NA TGTGCCAGCAGTTTCCGCAGGACTTTACGCACAGATACGCAGTATTTT CASSFRRTLRTDTQYF
TRBJ2-4 TRBV29-1 NA TRBD1 TGCAGCGTCATGGGGGCGACAGGGGTCCTCAAAAACATTCAGTACTTC CSVMGATGVLKNIQYF
TRBJ2-7 TRBV27 many NA TGTGCCAGCAGTTCCCATAGGTTAGGCGAGCAGTACTTC CASSSHRLGEQYF
TRBJ2-7 TRBV11-2 many NA TGTGCCAGCAGCTTGGGGGCAGGGATCTTCTACGAGCAGTACTTC CASSLGAGIFYEQYF
TRBJ2-1 TRBV7-6 NA NA TGTGCCAGCAGCTTAGGAGGGGCTACTTACAATGAGCAGTTCTTC CASSLGGATYNEQFF
TRBJ2-1 TRBV19 NA TRBD1 TGTGCCAGTAGTGGGACAGGTTACAATGAGCAGTTCTTC CASSGTGYNEQFF
TRBJ2-1 TRBV29-1 many TRBD2 TGCAGCGTTGACGGGGCGGGGGCCTACAATGAGCAGTTCTTC CSVDGAGAYNEQFF
TRBJ2-1 TRBV28 many NA TGTGCCAGCAACCGCAGGGGCGGGATTTACAATGAGCAGTTCTTC CASNRRGGIYNEQFF
TRBJ1-3 TRBV11-2 many TRBD1 TGTGCCAGCAGACTCGACAGGGGAAGAGGAAACACCATATATTTT CASRLDRGRGNTIYF
TRBJ2-2 TRBV6-5 many TRBD1 TGTGCCAGCAGTTACTCGATGGGACAGGGGTCCCTGGACACCGGGGAGCTGTTTTTT CASSYSMGQGSLDTGELFF
TRBJ2-7 TRBV5-1 many NA TGCGCCAGCAGCTCCCACTACGAGCAGTACTTC CASSSHYEQYF
TRBJ2-7 TRBV15 many NA TGTGCTACCAGCAGAGAAACAGGGAACTACGAGCAGTACTTC CATSRETGNYEQYF
TRBJ2-3 TRBV2 many NA TGTGCCAGCAGTGAGATACAGGTCACAGATACGCAGTATTTT CASSEIQVTDTQYF